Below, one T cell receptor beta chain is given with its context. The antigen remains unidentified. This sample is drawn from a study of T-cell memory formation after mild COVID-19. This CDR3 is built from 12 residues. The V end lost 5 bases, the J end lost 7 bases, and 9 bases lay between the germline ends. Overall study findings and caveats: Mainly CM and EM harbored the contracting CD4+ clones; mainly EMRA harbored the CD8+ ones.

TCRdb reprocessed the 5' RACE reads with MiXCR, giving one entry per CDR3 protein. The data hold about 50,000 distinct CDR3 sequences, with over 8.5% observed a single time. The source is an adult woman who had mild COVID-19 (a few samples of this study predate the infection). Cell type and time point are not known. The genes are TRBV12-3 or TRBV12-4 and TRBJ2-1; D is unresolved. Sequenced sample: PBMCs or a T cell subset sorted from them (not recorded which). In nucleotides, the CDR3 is TGTGCCAGCAGTAAGGATTCGAATGAGCAGTTCTTC. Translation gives CASSKDSNEQFF.